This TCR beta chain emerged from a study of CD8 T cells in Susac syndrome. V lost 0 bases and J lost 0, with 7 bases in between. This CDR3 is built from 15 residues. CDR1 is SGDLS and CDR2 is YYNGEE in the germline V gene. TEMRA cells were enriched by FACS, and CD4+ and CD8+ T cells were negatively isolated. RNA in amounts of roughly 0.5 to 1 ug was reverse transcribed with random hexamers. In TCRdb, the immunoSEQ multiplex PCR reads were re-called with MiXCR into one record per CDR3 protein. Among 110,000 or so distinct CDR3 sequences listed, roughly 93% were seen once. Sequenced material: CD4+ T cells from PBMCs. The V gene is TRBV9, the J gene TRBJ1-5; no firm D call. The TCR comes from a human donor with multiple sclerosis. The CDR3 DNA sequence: TGTGCCAGCAGCGTAGGATGGGGTAGCAATCAGCCCCAGCATTTT. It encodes CASSVGWGSNQPQHF.